The 31 T cell receptor beta chains listed next were all sequenced from one sample in a study of shared clonotypes between healthy human individuals. Only in-frame clones appear in the TCRdb table, and some are missing; sequencing was by immunoSEQ multiplex PCR. The sample includes a few hundred thousand clones, around 70% of them seen just once. Source material: memory CD4+ T cells sorted from blood. Specified subset: CD45RA-negative fraction. The receptors were sampled from a man aged 25-45 years in good health.

CDR3: CASSLYRESGYGYTF. CDR3 DNA: TGTGCCAGCAGCTTATATCGGGAGAGTGGCTATGGCTACACCTTC. J is TRBJ1-2 and V is TRBV11-2; no clear D gene. V was shortened by 2 bases and J by 4 bases, with 14 bases between the two germline ends. Germline CDR1 is SGHAT and CDR2 is FQNNGV. This CDR3 comprises 15 residues.

The V and J genes are TRBV4-3 and TRBJ2-3; D not resolved. Germline values: CDR1 LGHNA, CDR2 YSLEER. Trimming cost V 4 bases and J 8 bases, with 16 bases left between them. This CDR3 spans 14 amino acids. The chain's CDR3 is CASSPSITVATQYF. CDR3 nucleotides: TGCGCCAGCAGCCCTTCCATAACGGTAGCTACGCAGTATTTT.

The rearrangement joins TRBV27 to TRBJ2-7; no clear D. The CDR3 is 15 amino acids. The V gene lost 4 bases and the J gene lost 3 bases, with 16 bases spanning the gap. Per germline, CDR1 MNHEY and CDR2 SMNVEV (reference sequence). CDR3: CASSSNHPGYYEQYF. The CDR3 DNA follows: TGTGCCAGCAGTTCGAACCATCCAGGATACTACGAGCAGTACTTC.

V is TRBV5-5 and J is TRBJ2-6; D is tentatively TRBD1 or TRBD2 (5 bases each). Germline CDR1 SGHKS, CDR2 YYEKEE (reference sequence). There are 17 residues in the CDR3. V shed 4 bases and J shed 0 bases, with 14 bases lying between them. CDR3 residues: CASSDRDRSSGANVLTF. CDR3 coding DNA: TGTGCCAGCAGCGACCGGGACCGCAGCTCTGGGGCCAACGTCCTGACTTTC.

This rearrangement joins TRBV14 to TRBJ1-3; D might be TRBD1 (5 bases). Germline CDR1 and CDR2: SGHDN and FVKESK. V was shortened by 4 bases and J by 6 bases, with 25 bases between the two germline ends. The CDR3 is made up of 18 amino acids. This chain's CDR3 is CASSLTMGLRDRENTIYF. The CDR3 DNA reads TGTGCCAGCAGCCTAACCATGGGACTCCGGGATCGAGAAAACACCATATATTTT.

This rearrangement joins TRBV6-5 to TRBJ2-7; 8 nucleotides align to TRBD1. CDR3 length equals 14 residues. V was pared by 5 bases and J by 2 bases, with 5 bases of the junction left unmatched. Germline V gene data show CDR1 as MNHEY and CDR2 as SVGAGI. CDR3 nucleotides: TGTGCCAGCAGTCGGGACAGGTCTGCCTACGAGCAGTACTTC. Translated, it gives CASSRDRSAYEQYF.

The chain is built from TRBV18 and TRBJ2-2; possible D gene TRBD1, 5 bases. Trimming left V 5 bases short and J 4 bases short, with 11 bases between. CDR1 and CDR2 from the germline V gene are KGHSH and LQKENI. The CDR3 loop spans 14 amino acids. The CDR3 sequence: CASSSTQGTGELFF. In DNA, the CDR3 is TGTGCCAGCTCATCAACCCAGGGCACCGGGGAGCTGTTTTTT.

This clone was counted a single time. The chain carries TRBV6-1 and TRBJ1-5; D uncertain. V was trimmed by 0 bases and J by 3 bases, leaving 9 bases between them. This CDR3 comprises 15 residues. Germline V gives CDR1 MNHNS, CDR2 SASEGT. CDR3 protein: CASSEALSVNQPQHF. DNA of the CDR3: TGTGCCAGCAGTGAAGCGCTTTCCGTCAATCAGCCCCAGCATTTT.

The CDR3 DNA is TGTGCCAGCAGCTTGGCGGGAGTAGCCTACGAGCAGTACTTC. Protein: CASSLAGVAYEQYF. The chain recombines TRBV11-3 with TRBJ2-7; 7 bases map to TRBD2. This CDR3 is built from 14 residues. The trim removed 3 bases at V and 2 bases at J, leaving 4 bases unmatched. From germline, CDR1 is SGHNT and CDR2 YENEEA.

The rearrangement links TRBV2 to TRBJ1-2; no clear D. The CDR3 extends over 12 amino acids. From germline, CDR1 is SNHLY and CDR2 FYNNEI. V shed 6 bases and J shed 1 base, with 6 bases lying between them. The CDR3 loop is CASSPDNYGYTF. The DNA for the CDR3 is TGTGCCAGCAGCCCTGATAACTATGGCTACACCTTC.

This chain connects TRBV27 to TRBJ2-3; D call uncertain. Trimming shortened V by 5 bases and J by 1 base, and 10 bases separated the two germline ends. This CDR3 region has 14 residues. The germline CDR1 and CDR2 sequences are MNHEY and SMNVEV (reference sequence). CDR3: CASSPAGGTDTQYF. CDR3 bases: TGTGCCAGCAGTCCAGCTGGGGGCACAGATACGCAGTATTTT.

The gene calls are TRBV2 and TRBJ2-7; D call uncertain. V lost 4 bases to trimming and J lost 0 bases, with 10 bases between them. CDR1 is SNHLY and CDR2 is FYNNEI in the germline V gene. The CDR3 is 14 residues long. CDR3 residues: CASSVDGSSYEQYF. DNA of the CDR3: TGTGCCAGCAGTGTTGATGGTAGCTCCTACGAGCAGTACTTC.

The chain uses TRBV9 and TRBJ2-7, with D uncertain. The length of the CDR3 is 14 residues. Germline-derived CDR1 and CDR2 are SGDLS and YYNGEE. Trimming removed 4 bases from V and 0 bases from J, with 11 bases in between. The CDR3 nucleotides are TGTGCCAGCAGCCCACAGATAGCCTCCTACGAGCAGTACTTC. Translation: CASSPQIASYEQYF.

This clone was observed a few times. The chain joins TRBV2 to TRBJ1-2; the D is unclear. CDR1 and CDR2 (germline): SNHLY, FYNNEI. Trimming removed 8 bases at V and 0 bases at J, with 7 bases between. The length of the CDR3 is 12 residues. The DNA for the CDR3 is TGTGCCAGCGGCAGCGCTAACTATGGCTACACCTTC. Translated, it gives CASGSANYGYTF.

The J gene is TRBJ1-2, the V gene TRBV14; 7 bases agree with TRBD1. Germline V gene sequence: CDR1 SGHDN, CDR2 FVKESK. CDR3 length: 19 amino acids. The junction had 14 bases not matched to a gene; V was cut back by 1 base and J by 0 bases. The CDR3 is CASSQALTSWGTANYGYTF. CDR3 DNA sequence: TGTGCCAGCAGCCAAGCCTTAACGAGCTGGGGGACAGCTAACTATGGCTACACCTTC.

The V call is TRBV6-5, the J call TRBJ1-3, with a tentative D call TRBD1 (5 bases). This CDR3 has 16 residues. V gave up 3 bases and J gave up 5 bases, with 17 bases separating them. The germline V gene has CDR1 MNHEY and CDR2 SVGAGI. The CDR3 region is CASSYLGSGRRNTIYF. The CDR3 DNA follows: TGTGCCAGCAGTTATTTAGGATCGGGGCGAAGAAACACCATATATTTT.

This chain connects TRBV5-5 to TRBJ2-7; TRBD2 aligns across 7 bases. Unmatched junction bases numbered 14, after V lost 7 bases and J lost 4 bases. The length of the CDR3 is 15 residues. Germline-derived CDR1 and CDR2 are SGHKS and YYEKEE (reference sequence). CDR3 amino acids: CASSTFESSGYEQYF. DNA for the CDR3: TGTGCCAGCTCCACTTTTGAGTCTAGCGGATACGAGCAGTACTTC.

The rearrangement joins TRBV30 to TRBJ1-5, with 7 bases aligning to TRBD1. J was trimmed by 6 bases and V by 2 bases; bases with no gene match: 13. CDR3 length equals 16 residues. Per germline, CDR1 GTSNPN and CDR2 SVGIG (reference sequence). The CDR3 DNA is TGTGCCTGGAGTAAAGGGGGCGCGATTAGAGCTCAGCCCCAGCATTTT. Its translation is CAWSKGGAIRAQPQHF.

V and J are TRBV28 and TRBJ2-3; 7 nucleotides line up with TRBD2. Unmatched junction bases numbered 8, after V lost 5 bases and J lost 9 bases. This CDR3 region has 13 residues. The germline V gene has CDR1 MDHEN and CDR2 SYDVKM. The CDR3 protein is CASSMAGEGTQYF. The CDR3 region has the DNA TGTGCCAGCAGTATGGCCGGGGAGGGGACGCAGTATTTT.

This clone was picked up one time. J is TRBJ1-3 and V is TRBV9; possible D gene TRBD1, 6 bases. The CDR3 is made up of 16 amino acids. V was shortened by 2 bases and J by 3 bases, with 15 bases between the two germline ends. CDR1 is SGDLS, CDR2 YYNGEE, per germline. Here the CDR3 reads CASSVDTGYGGNTIYF. Here the CDR3 DNA reads TGTGCCAGCAGCGTCGACACAGGGTATGGTGGAAACACCATATATTTT.

This chain's CDR3 is CASSWDRTSYEQYF. CDR3 sequence (DNA): TGTGCCAGCAGCTGGGACAGGACCTCCTACGAGCAGTACTTC. The chain uses TRBV11-2 and TRBJ2-7; 8 bases are a match to TRBD1. Germline V gene lookup returns CDR1 SGHAT and CDR2 FQNNGV. This CDR3 has 14 residues. V lost 4 bases to trimming and J lost 0 bases; unmatched junction nucleotides: 2.

CDR3 sequence: CASSEAGQSNEKLFF. CDR3 in DNA: TGTGCCAGCAGTGAAGCGGGACAGAGCAATGAAAAACTGTTTTTT. The chain has TRBV2 and TRBJ1-4; 7 positions agree with TRBD1. V lost 0 bases to trimming and J lost 5 bases; unmatched junction nucleotides: 3. The CDR3 length is 15 residues. Germline V lookup: CDR1 SNHLY, CDR2 FYNNEI.

The chain couples TRBV28 to TRBJ2-2; 9 bases are shared with TRBD1. Per germline, CDR1 MDHEN and CDR2 SYDVKM. The CDR3 spans 14 residues. Trimming removed 8 bases from V and 6 bases from J; junction bases left unmatched: 7. The CDR3 protein is CASFNRGLAGELFF. The CDR3, as DNA: TGTGCCAGCTTTAACAGGGGGCTGGCCGGGGAGCTGTTTTTT.

This clone was seen a few times. The J gene is TRBJ2-6, the V gene TRBV5-4; D might be TRBD1 or TRBD2, each matching 7 bases. Germline values: CDR1 SGHNT, CDR2 YYREEE (reference sequence). The CDR3 contains 18 residues. The V end lost 7 bases, the J end lost 0 bases, and 20 bases lay between the germline ends. Here the CDR3 reads CASATTGRDLSGANVLTF. CDR3 sequence (DNA): TGTGCCAGCGCCACGACAGGGAGGGACCTCTCTGGGGCCAACGTCCTGACTTTC.

This chain connects TRBV28 to TRBJ1-5, with D possibly being TRBD1 (5 bases). Germline assignment: CDR1 MDHEN and CDR2 SYDVKM. V was shortened by 7 bases and J by 7 bases, with 11 bases between the two germline ends. The CDR3 runs 12 residues. The CDR3 bases are TGTGCCAGCATGACGGGGCAACAGCCCCAGCATTTT. It encodes CASMTGQQPQHF.

The chain has TRBV7-2 and TRBJ1-5, with 7 positions matching TRBD1. V lost 2 bases, J lost 3 bases, and 4 bases stayed unmatched. The germline V gene has CDR1 SGHTA and CDR2 FQGNSA. This CDR3 contains 15 residues. The CDR3 here is CASSLTGVDNQPQHF. CDR3 sequence (DNA): TGTGCCAGCAGCTTAACAGGGGTAGACAATCAGCCCCAGCATTTT.

This chain joins TRBV2 and TRBJ2-7; the D is unclear. CDR1 SNHLY and CDR2 FYNNEI come from the germline V gene. V lost 8 bases and J 4 bases, leaving 12 bases between the germline ends. This CDR3 spans 12 amino acids. As DNA, the CDR3 is TGTGCCAGCCGAGCCCACACATACGAGCAGTACTTC. Its translation is CASRAHTYEQYF.

This sequence joins TRBV7-9 and TRBJ2-1; no reliable D call. Per the germline V gene, CDR1 is SEHNR and CDR2 is FQNEAQ (reference sequence). V lost 4 bases to trimming and J lost 10 bases, with 8 bases between them. The CDR3 has 11 amino acids. The DNA of the CDR3 is TGTGCCAGCAGCTCATACGAGGAGCAGTTCTTC. Amino acids: CASSSYEEQFF.

The chain joins TRBV19 to TRBJ2-5, with D possibly being TRBD1 (6 bases). Trimming took off 4 bases at V and 5 bases at J, with 14 bases between the two ends. Looked up from germline, CDR1 is LNHDA and CDR2 is SQIVND (reference sequence). The CDR3 has 14 amino acids. The CDR3 DNA follows: TGTGCCAGTAGTACCACCGGACAGCGGGAGACCCAGTACTTC. The encoded protein is CASSTTGQRETQYF.

V and J are TRBV19 and TRBJ2-1; D remains ambiguous. Trimming removed 2 bases from V and 8 bases from J, with 13 bases in between. This CDR3 spans 14 amino acids. Germline V gene data show CDR1 as LNHDA and CDR2 as SQIVND (reference sequence). The CDR3 DNA follows: TGTGCCAGTAGTATAATGACTCTTGGGGATGAGCAGTTCTTC. It specifies CASSIMTLGDEQFF.

The CDR3 reads CASSSLQGSTGELFF. CDR3 coding DNA: TGTGCCAGCAGCTCCCTACAGGGGTCCACCGGGGAGCTGTTTTTT. This chain links TRBV11-2 with TRBJ2-2, with TRBD1 matching 7 bases. The CDR3 runs to 15 residues. Germline assignment: CDR1 SGHAT and CDR2 FQNNGV. V was clipped by 4 bases and J by 4 bases; unmatched bases: 6.